This T cell receptor (beta chain) was recovered during a study of blood T cell repertoires in COVID-19. As for the study in general: Sites in the United States, Italy and Spain provided acute and convalescent COVID-19 samples.

Recruitment covered roughly 24 US areas and drew participants whose ages spanned 18 to 89 years. TCRdb keeps only in-frame clones here, not all; method: immunoSEQ multiplex PCR. The table lists 130,000 or so clones, roughly four fifths of them singletons. J was trimmed by 8 bases and V by 5 bases; bases with no gene match: 13. The CDR3 consists of 17 residues. The germline CDR1 and CDR2 sequences are SGHNT and YENEEA. The receptor was isolated from a man under 40 who had recovered from COVID-19. Sequencing was performed on PBMCs or T cells enriched from blood (not recorded which). The J gene is TRBJ2-1, the V gene TRBV11-3, with 12 positions matching TRBD2. CDR3 bases: TGTGCCAGCAGCCCAAGGTCTAGCGGGGGGGCCTTGCATGAGCAGTTCTTC. Translated, it gives CASSPRSSGGALHEQFF. Combining the CDR3 with reference TRBV11-3 and TRBJ2-1 gives the whole variable domain EAGVVQSPRYKIIEKKQPVAFWCNPISGHNTLYWYLQNLGQGPELLIRYENEEAVDDSQLPKDRFSAERLKGVDSTLKIQPAELGDSAVYLCASSPRSSGGALHEQFFGPGTRLTVL.